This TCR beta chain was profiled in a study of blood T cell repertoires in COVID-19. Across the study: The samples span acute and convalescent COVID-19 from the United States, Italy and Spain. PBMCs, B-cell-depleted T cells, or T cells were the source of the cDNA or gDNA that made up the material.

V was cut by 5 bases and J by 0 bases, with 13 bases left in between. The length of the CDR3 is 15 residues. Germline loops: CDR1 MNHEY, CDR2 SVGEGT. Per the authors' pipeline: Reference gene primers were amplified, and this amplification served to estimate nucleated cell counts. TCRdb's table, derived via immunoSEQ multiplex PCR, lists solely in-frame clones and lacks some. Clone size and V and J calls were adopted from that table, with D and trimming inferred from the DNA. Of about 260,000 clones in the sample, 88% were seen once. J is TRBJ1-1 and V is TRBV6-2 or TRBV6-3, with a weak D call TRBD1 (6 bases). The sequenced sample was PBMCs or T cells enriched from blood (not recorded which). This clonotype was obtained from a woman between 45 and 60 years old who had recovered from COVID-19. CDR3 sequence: CASSATGQMNTEAFF. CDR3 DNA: TGTGCCAGCAGTGCAACAGGACAGATGAACACTGAAGCTTTCTTT.